Listed here are 9 T cell receptor delta chains from one sample, sequenced in a study of gamma-delta chains in newborns, infants, children. TCRdb made new clone calls on the reads using CATT. The sample lists 1,500 to 2,000 delta-chain clones, roughly 1.1% occurring once. Input material: blood. The receptors stem from a child who was a newborn, infant or young child, either healthy, febrile or measles-vaccinated (not recorded which).

This clone is classed as medium-sized. A far larger clone is a single base away, which makes a read error likely. Other nucleotide sequences in the sample specify the same CDR3. The chain uses TRDV2 and TRDJ1; TRDD3 matches 7 bases. The CDR3 loop spans 13 amino acids. Germline CDR1 is GEAIGNYY and CDR2 is EKD. CDR3 region: CACDTWGTDKLIF. CDR3 DNA sequence: TGTGCCTGTGACACCTGGGGGACCGATAAGCTCATCTTT.

This clone is medium-sized (0.01 to 0.1%) in the sample. Since a far larger clone is one base different, this is likely a read error. This chain connects TRDV2 to TRDJ1, with 7 bases identical to TRDD3. Per the germline V gene, CDR1 is GEAIGNYY and CDR2 is EKD. V shed 1 base, J shed 1 base, and the junction held 2 bases outside the gene matches. This CDR3 contains 14 residues. In DNA, the CDR3 is TGTGCCTGTGACACTCTGGGGGGCACCGATAAACTCATCTTT. Translated, it gives CACDTLGGTDKLIF.

This sequence joins TRDV2 and TRDJ2, with D perhaps TRDD3 (5 bases). V was clipped by 0 bases and J by 4 bases, with 5 bases between them. Germline V gene data show CDR1 as GEAIGNYY and CDR2 as EKD. This CDR3 contains 13 residues. The DNA for the CDR3 is TGTGCCTGTGACACCTGGGGGACAGCACAACTCTTCTTT. The encoded protein is CACDTWGTAQLFF.

This clone was observed a few times. This DNA's translation and the protein TCRdb lists, from a much larger clone, do not match at residue 11, likely due to a read error; the protein shown is translated from the DNA. J is TRDJ1 and V is TRDV2, with D uncertain. V gave up 3 bases and J gave up 0 bases, with 22 bases separating them. CDR3 length: 18 residues. CDR1 and CDR2 (germline): GEAIGNYY, EKD. This CDR3 reads CACDPVGSSEENTDKLIF. CDR3 nucleotides: TGTGCCTGTGACCCCGTGGGCAGTTCGGAAGAGAACACCGATAAACTCATCTTT.

This clone was seen a few times. The TCRdb protein, from a much larger clone, departs from this DNA's translation at residue 16, likely by read error; the protein shown derives from the DNA. The chain joins TRDV2 to TRDJ1, with D hard to call. The CDR3 loop spans 18 amino acids. Germline CDR1 GEAIGNYY, CDR2 EKD. CDR3 DNA sequence: TGTGCCTGTGACCCCGTGGGCAGTTCGGAAGGGAACACCGATAAACGCATCTTT. Its protein product is CACDPVGSSEGNTDKRIF.

This clone was picked up a small number of times. TCRdb's protein for this DNA is that of a much larger clone and differs from the translation at residue 13, likely a read error; the protein shown is the DNA translation. The sample contains more than one DNA sequence encoding this CDR3. The gene calls are TRDV2 and TRDJ1; TRDD3 agrees at 8 bases. CDR1 is GEAIGNYY, CDR2 EKD, per germline. The CDR3 has 16 residues. This chain's CDR3 is CACDTVGGSDTDELIF. CDR3 nucleotide sequence: TGTGCCTGTGACACCGTTGGGGGATCAGACACCGATGAACTCATCTTT.

A remark on this clone: A far larger clone lies a single base away; this is likely a read error. The sample has other DNA sequences that encode this CDR3 too. The rearrangement links TRDV1 to TRDJ1; 12 nucleotides agree with TRDD3. From germline, CDR1 is TSWWSYY and CDR2 QGS. CDR3 length equals 19 residues. The V gene end was trimmed by 0 bases and the J gene end by 0 bases; junction bases not matched to a gene: 8. Here the CDR3 reads CALGELGTGGYLYTDKLIF. The CDR3 DNA reads TGTGCTCTTGGGGAACTAGGAACTGGGGGATACTTGTACACCGATAAACTCATCTTT.

The CDR3 nucleotides read TGTGCTCTTGGGAACTGGGGGATACGCACCGATAAACTCATCTTT. Encoded protein: CALGNWGIRTDKLIF. The chain joins TRDV1 to TRDJ1; 13 bases align to TRDD3. The CDR3 is 15 amino acids. Trimming cost V 5 bases and J 1 base; bases outside gene matches: 1. The germline V gene encodes CDR1 TSWWSYY and CDR2 QGS.

This clone is classed as medium-sized. The likely explanation is a read error, given a far larger clone one base away. V and J are TRDV2 and TRDJ1, with D hard to call. Germline CDR1 GEAIGNYY, CDR2 EKD. This CDR3 is 13 amino acids long. The DNA for the CDR3 is TGTGCCCGTGATCGATTAGGCTCCGATAAACTCATCTTT. Amino acids: CARDRLGSDKLIF.